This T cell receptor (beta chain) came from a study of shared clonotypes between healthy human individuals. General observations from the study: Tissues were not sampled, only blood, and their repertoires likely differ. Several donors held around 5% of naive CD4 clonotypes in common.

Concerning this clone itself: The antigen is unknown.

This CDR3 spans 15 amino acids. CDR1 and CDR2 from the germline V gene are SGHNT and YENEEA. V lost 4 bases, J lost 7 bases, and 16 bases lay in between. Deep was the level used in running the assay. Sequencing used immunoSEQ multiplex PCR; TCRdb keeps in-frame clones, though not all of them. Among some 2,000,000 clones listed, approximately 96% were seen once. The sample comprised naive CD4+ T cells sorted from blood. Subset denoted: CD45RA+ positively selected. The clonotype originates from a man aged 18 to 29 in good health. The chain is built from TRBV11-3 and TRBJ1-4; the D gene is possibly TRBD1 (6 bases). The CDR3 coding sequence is TGTGCCAGCAGCTACGAAGCAGGGGACGCTGAAAAACTGTTTTTT. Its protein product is CASSYEAGDAEKLFF.